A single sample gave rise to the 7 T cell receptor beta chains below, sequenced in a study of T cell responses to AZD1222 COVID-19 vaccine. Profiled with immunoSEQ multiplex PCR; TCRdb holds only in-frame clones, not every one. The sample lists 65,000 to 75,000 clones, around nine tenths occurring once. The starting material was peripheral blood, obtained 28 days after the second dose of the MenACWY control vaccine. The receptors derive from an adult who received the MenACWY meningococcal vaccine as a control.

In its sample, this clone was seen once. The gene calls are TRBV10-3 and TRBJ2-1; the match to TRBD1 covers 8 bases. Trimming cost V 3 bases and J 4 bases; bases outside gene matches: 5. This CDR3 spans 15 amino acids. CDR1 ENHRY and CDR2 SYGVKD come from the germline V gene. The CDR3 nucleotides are TGTGCCATCAGTGACGTTGACAGGGGTTACAATGAGCAGTTCTTC. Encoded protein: CAISDVDRGYNEQFF.

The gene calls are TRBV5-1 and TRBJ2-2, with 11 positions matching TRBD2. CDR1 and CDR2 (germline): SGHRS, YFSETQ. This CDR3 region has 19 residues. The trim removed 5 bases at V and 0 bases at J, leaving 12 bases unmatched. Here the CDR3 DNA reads TGCGCCAGCAGAGAAAGACTAGCGGGAATCAACGCGAACACCGGGGAGCTGTTTTTT. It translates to CASRERLAGINANTGELFF.

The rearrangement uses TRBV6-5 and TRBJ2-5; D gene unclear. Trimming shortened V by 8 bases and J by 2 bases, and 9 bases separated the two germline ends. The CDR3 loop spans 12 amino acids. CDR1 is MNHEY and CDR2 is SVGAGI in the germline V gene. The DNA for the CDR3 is TGTGCCAGCCAACGGGTGCAAGAGACCCAGTACTTC. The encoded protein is CASQRVQETQYF.

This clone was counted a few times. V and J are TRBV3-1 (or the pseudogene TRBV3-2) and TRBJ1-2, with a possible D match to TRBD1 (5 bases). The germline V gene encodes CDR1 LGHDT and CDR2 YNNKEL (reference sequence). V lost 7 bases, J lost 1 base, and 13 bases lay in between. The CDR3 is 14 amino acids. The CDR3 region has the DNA TGTGCCAGCAACCTCGGGGGGATTAACTATGGCTACACCTTC. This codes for CASNLGGINYGYTF.

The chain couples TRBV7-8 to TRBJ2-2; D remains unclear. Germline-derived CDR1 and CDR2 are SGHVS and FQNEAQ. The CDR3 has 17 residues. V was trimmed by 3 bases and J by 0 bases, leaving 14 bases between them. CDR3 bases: TGTGCCAGCAGCTTGCCCGCGGCCCTGGCGAACACCGGGGAGCTGTTTTTT. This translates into CASSLPAALANTGELFF.

Written as DNA, the CDR3 is TGTGCCAGTAGGACAGGGGTCGTTCAGCCCCAGCATTTT. It specifies CASRTGVVQPQHF. This chain uses TRBV19 with TRBJ1-5; 8 nucleotides match TRBD1. CDR3 length: 13 amino acids. The ends lost 6 bases at V and 6 bases at J; junction bases unmatched: 4. CDR1 is LNHDA, CDR2 SQIVND, per germline (reference sequence).

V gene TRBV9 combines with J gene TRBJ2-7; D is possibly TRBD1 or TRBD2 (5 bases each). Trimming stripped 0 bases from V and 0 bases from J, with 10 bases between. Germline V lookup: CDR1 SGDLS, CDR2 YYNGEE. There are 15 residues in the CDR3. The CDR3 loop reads CASSVAGASSYEQYF. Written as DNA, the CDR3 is TGTGCCAGCAGCGTAGCCGGGGCAAGCTCCTACGAGCAGTACTTC.